The clone carrying this T cell receptor (beta chain) was seen only a few times. Its target is unknown. TCRdb processed the reads anew with MiXCR; each CDR3 protein has one entry. Of about 160,000 distinct CDR3 sequences in the sample, roughly 20% are singletons; the top ten hold under 30%. This sample was included in a study of T cell repertoires in cytomegalovirus infection. About the research overall: Carrying CMV and the relevant HLA type showed in public TCR beta signatures.

J was trimmed by 2 bases and V by 2 bases; bases with no gene match: 5. This CDR3 comprises 16 residues. Germline V lookup: CDR1 SGHTA, CDR2 FQGNSA. General study findings and limits: Across the ex vivo response, the dominant clonotypes were HLA-C-restricted CMV-specific TCR beta clonotypes.

The input for sequencing was CD8+ T cells from cultured PBMCs, taken from culture after CMV antigen stimulation. This clonotype was sampled from a human donor in good health (CMV status not recorded). Some clones in this sample may be carry-over from other donors' samples. J is TRBJ2-1 and V is TRBV7-2; 8 positions match TRBD2. The chain's CDR3 is CASSLSHGGAYNEQFF. CDR3 DNA sequence: TGTGCCAGCAGCTTATCTCACGGGGGGGCCTACAATGAGCAGTTCTTC.